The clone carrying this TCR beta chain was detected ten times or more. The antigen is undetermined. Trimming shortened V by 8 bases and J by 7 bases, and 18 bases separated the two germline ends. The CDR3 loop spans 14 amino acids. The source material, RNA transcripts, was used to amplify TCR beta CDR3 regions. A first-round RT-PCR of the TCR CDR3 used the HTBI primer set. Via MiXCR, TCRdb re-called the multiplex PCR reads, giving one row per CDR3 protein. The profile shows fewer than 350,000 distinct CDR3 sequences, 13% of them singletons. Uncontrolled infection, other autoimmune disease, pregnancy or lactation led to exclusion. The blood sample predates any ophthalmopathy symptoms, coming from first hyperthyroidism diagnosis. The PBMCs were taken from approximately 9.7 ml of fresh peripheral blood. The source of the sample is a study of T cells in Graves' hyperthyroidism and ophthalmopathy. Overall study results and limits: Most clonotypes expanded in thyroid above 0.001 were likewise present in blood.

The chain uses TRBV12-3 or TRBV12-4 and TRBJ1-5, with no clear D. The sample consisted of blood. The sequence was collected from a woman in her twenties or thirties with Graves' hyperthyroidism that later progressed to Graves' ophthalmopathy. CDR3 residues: CASSVGTTSQPQHF. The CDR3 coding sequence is TGTGCCAGCTCAGTAGGTACGACATCCCAGCCCCAGCATTTT.